A single sample is the source of the 14 T cell receptor beta chains below, sequenced in a study of cytomegalovirus exposure and HLA in healthy donors. The PCR ran on 60 Vbeta and 13 Jbeta primers. Sequencing was performed with immunoSEQ multiplex PCR; in TCRdb, only in-frame clones are kept and a portion is missing. The profile shows 130,000 or so clones, roughly 87% of them singletons. Sequencing was done on a sample of PBMCs. These receptors were collected from a woman between 18 and 29 years old in good health and CMV-seronegative.

V and J are TRBV4-3 and TRBJ1-2; possibly TRBD1 for D (5 bases). In germline, CDR1 is LGHNA, CDR2 YSLEER. Trimming left V 0 bases short and J 3 bases short, with 11 bases between. This CDR3 is built from 15 residues. The DNA of the CDR3 is TGCGCCAGCAGCCAAGATGACAGCCCGCACTATGGCTACACCTTC. Amino acid sequence: CASSQDDSPHYGYTF.

The J gene is TRBJ2-5, the V gene TRBV30; 10 nucleotides agree with TRBD2. This CDR3 is 13 amino acids long. With 3 bases clipped from V and 5 bases from J, the junction kept 3 bases outside the gene matches. The germline V gene encodes CDR1 GTSNPN and CDR2 SVGIG (reference sequence). The CDR3 here is CAWSGAGGETQYF. The CDR3 DNA is TGTGCCTGGAGCGGAGCGGGGGGGGAGACCCAGTACTTC.

This rearrangement joins TRBV6-5 to TRBJ2-7; D may be TRBD2 (6 bases). CDR1 and CDR2 (germline): MNHEY, SVGAGI. This CDR3 is built from 15 residues. Trimming took off 2 bases at V and 2 bases at J, with 13 bases between the two ends. CDR3 nucleotide sequence: TGTGCCAGCAGTTACGGGGGGAGTAGTACCTACGAGCAGTACTTC. It translates to CASSYGGSSTYEQYF.

The rearrangement joins TRBV19 to TRBJ1-1; weak D call: TRBD1 (6 bases). The CDR3 loop spans 13 amino acids. V gave up 5 bases and J gave up 8 bases, with 15 bases separating them. Germline V gives CDR1 LNHDA, CDR2 SQIVND (reference sequence). CDR3 region: CASSQGQPGEAFF. The CDR3 DNA reads as TGTGCCAGTAGTCAGGGACAACCAGGAGAAGCTTTCTTT.

The genes are TRBV2 and TRBJ2-7, with D unclear. Germline loops: CDR1 SNHLY, CDR2 FYNNEI. Trimming removed 6 bases at V and 1 base at J, with 13 bases between. This CDR3 region has 14 residues. DNA for the CDR3: TGTGCCAGCAGAGTAATGGCGACTTCCTACGAGCAGTACTTC. This translates into CASRVMATSYEQYF.

This clone was detected a few times. This rearrangement joins TRBV9 to TRBJ2-1; D is unresolved. V was cut by 0 bases and J by 5 bases, with 9 bases left in between. The CDR3 loop spans 14 amino acids. Germline V gives CDR1 SGDLS, CDR2 YYNGEE. Here the CDR3 DNA reads TGTGCCAGCAGCGTAGGCGGTACGAACAATGAGCAGTTCTTC. Protein sequence: CASSVGGTNNEQFF.

This clone is a singleton in its sample. The rearrangement uses TRBV19 and TRBJ2-2, with D uncertain. V lost 10 bases, J lost 2 bases, and 17 bases lay in between. The CDR3 has 15 residues. Per the germline V gene, CDR1 is LNHDA and CDR2 is SQIVND (reference sequence). The CDR3 protein is CATLQWPPNTGELFF. CDR3 DNA: TGTGCCACCCTGCAGTGGCCACCTAACACCGGGGAGCTGTTTTTT.

V and J are TRBV19 and TRBJ2-7, with D possibly being TRBD2 (7 bases). CDR3 length: 14 residues. V dropped 3 bases and J dropped 0 bases, with 9 bases sitting between them. Germline V gene sequence: CDR1 LNHDA, CDR2 SQIVND (reference sequence). As DNA, the CDR3 is TGTGCCAGTAGTATCGGGGGGCTCTCCTACGAGCAGTACTTC. As protein: CASSIGGLSYEQYF.

The chain joins TRBV5-1 to TRBJ2-5, with 10 bases aligning to TRBD2. The CDR3 consists of 15 residues. V gave up 7 bases and J gave up 1 base; unmatched junction bases: 7. The V gene's germline CDR1 is SGHRS and CDR2 YFSETQ. Written as DNA, the CDR3 is TGCGCCAGCCGTGCTAGCGGGGGAACCCAAGAGACCCAGTACTTC. As protein: CASRASGGTQETQYF.

This clone was seen more than once but under ten times. This chain connects TRBV6-4 to TRBJ2-3; 13 nucleotides align to TRBD2. V was pared by 6 bases and J by 5 bases, with 8 bases of the junction left unmatched. Looked up from germline, CDR1 is MRHNA and CDR2 is SNTAGT. CDR3 length: 16 residues. CDR3 loop: CASSPLWTSGGDTQYF. DNA of the CDR3: TGTGCCAGCAGCCCCCTTTGGACTAGCGGGGGAGATACGCAGTATTTT.

V usage is TRBV7-2 and J usage is TRBJ1-1, with 7 bases aligning to TRBD1. CDR3 length: 16 amino acids. The trim removed 3 bases at V and 0 bases at J, leaving 7 bases unmatched. Germline assignment: CDR1 SGHTA and CDR2 FQGNSA. For the CDR3, the DNA is TGTGCCAGCAGCTTGGCGGGGGGGACAGTGAACACTGAAGCTTTCTTT. Encoded protein: CASSLAGGTVNTEAFF. Full variable domain (rest looked up from reference TRBV7-2 and TRBJ1-1): GAGVSQSPSNKVTEKGKDVELRCDPISGHTALYWYRQSLGQGLEFLIYFQGNSAPDKSGLPSDRFSAERTGGSVSTLTIQRTQQEDSAVYLCASSLAGGTVNTEAFFGQGTRLTVV.

V is TRBV27 and J is TRBJ1-1, with a weak D call TRBD1 (5 bases). V lost 1 base to trimming and J lost 5 bases, with 11 bases between them. The length of the CDR3 is 14 residues. Germline CDR1 reads MNHEY; CDR2 reads SMNVEV (reference sequence). CDR3 sequence (DNA): TGTGCCAGCAGTTTATTTCCAGGGAGGACTGAAGCTTTCTTT. Encoded protein: CASSLFPGRTEAFF.

This clone occurred once. The rearrangement links TRBV9 to TRBJ2-7, with a weak D call TRBD2 (6 bases). Per germline, CDR1 SGDLS and CDR2 YYNGEE. The V end was cut by 1 base, the J end by 5 bases, with 16 bases between. The CDR3 covers 15 residues. CDR3 sequence reads: CASSVTGVKADEQYF. In DNA, the CDR3 is TGTGCCAGCAGCGTAACGGGGGTCAAGGCTGACGAGCAGTACTTC.

This clone occurred a few times. V is TRBV29-1 and J is TRBJ2-3; unclear D gene. The CDR3 contains 14 residues. The germline CDR1 and CDR2 sequences are SQVTM and ANQGSEA. Trimming took 5 bases from V and 0 from J, leaving 12 bases between them. DNA for the CDR3: TGCAGCGTTTGCTGGCAGTCAAGCACAGATACGCAGTATTTT. This translates into CSVCWQSSTDTQYF.